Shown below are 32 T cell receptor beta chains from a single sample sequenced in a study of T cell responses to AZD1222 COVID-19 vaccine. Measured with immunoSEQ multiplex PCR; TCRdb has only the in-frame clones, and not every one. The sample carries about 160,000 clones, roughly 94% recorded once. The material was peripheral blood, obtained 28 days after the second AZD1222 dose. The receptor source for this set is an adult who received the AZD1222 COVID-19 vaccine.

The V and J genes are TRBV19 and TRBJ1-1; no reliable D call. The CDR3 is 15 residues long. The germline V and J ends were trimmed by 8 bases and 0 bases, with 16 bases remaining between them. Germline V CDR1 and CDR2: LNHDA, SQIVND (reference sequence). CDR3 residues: CASFGRARMNTEAFF. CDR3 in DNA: TGTGCCAGTTTCGGTAGGGCTCGGATGAACACTGAAGCTTTCTTT.

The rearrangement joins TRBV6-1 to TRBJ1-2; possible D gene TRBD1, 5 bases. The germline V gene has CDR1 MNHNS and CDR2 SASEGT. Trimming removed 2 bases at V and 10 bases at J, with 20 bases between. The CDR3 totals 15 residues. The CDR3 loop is CASSESGYQGMIYTF. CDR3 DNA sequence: TGTGCCAGCAGTGAATCGGGATATCAGGGAATGATCTACACCTTC.

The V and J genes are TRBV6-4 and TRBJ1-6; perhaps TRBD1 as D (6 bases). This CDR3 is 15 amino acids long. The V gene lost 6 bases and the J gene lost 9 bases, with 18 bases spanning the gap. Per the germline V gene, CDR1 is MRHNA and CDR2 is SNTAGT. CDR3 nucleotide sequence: TGTGCCAGCAGCCCGGTGGACAGTCCTTTTTCACCCCTCCACTTT. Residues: CASSPVDSPFSPLHF.

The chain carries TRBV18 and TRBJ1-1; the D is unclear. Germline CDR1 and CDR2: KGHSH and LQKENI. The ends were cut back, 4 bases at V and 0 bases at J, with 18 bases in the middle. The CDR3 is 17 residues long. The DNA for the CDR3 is TGTGCCAGCTCACTCCCTGGACCGGTCCTCATGAACACTGAAGCTTTCTTT. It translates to CASSLPGPVLMNTEAFF.

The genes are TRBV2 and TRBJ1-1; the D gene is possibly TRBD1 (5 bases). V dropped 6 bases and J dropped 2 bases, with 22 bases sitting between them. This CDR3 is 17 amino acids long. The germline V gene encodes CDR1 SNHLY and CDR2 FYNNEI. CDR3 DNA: TGTGCCAGCAGCGCGGGGGATGTGACAGCGTTTAACACTGAAGCTTTCTTT. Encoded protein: CASSAGDVTAFNTEAFF.

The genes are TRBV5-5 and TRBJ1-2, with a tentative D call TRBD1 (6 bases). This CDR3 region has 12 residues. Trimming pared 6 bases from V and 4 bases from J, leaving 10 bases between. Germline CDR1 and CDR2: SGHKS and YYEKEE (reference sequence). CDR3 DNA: TGTGCCAGCAACAAGGACAGCTATGGCTACACCTTC. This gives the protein CASNKDSYGYTF.

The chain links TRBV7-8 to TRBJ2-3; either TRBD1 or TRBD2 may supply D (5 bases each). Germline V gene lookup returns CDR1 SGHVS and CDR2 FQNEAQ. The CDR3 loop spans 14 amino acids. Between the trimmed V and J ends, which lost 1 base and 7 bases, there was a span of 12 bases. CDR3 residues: CASSLGDQTNTQYF. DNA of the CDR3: TGTGCCAGCAGCTTAGGGGACCAGACCAATACGCAGTATTTT.

The CDR3 bases are TGTGCCAGCAGATCAGGAGGGGGCGACTACTATGGCTACACCTTC. It is translated as CASRSGGGDYYGYTF. V and J are TRBV27 and TRBJ1-2, with 7 positions matching TRBD1. The CDR3 has 15 residues. J lost 3 bases, V lost 6 bases, and 10 bases had no gene match. The germline V gene encodes CDR1 MNHEY and CDR2 SMNVEV (reference sequence).

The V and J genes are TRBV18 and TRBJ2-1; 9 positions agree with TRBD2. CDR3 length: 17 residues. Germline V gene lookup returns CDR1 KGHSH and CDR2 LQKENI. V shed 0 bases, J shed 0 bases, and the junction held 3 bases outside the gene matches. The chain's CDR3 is CASSPPNSGSSYNEQFF. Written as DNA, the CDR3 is TGTGCCAGCTCACCACCGAATAGCGGGAGCTCCTACAATGAGCAGTTCTTC.

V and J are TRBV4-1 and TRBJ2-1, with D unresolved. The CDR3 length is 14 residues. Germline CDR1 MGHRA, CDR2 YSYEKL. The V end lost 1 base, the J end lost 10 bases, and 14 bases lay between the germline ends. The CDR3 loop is CASSQGTVLREQFF. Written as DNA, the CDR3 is TGCGCCAGCAGCCAAGGAACTGTCCTCCGAGAGCAGTTCTTC.

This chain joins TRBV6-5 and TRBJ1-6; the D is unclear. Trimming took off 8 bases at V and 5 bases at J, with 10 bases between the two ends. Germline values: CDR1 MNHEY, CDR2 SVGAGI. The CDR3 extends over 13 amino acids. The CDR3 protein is CASEVGNNSPLHF. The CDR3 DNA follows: TGTGCCAGCGAAGTGGGGAATAATTCACCCCTCCACTTT.

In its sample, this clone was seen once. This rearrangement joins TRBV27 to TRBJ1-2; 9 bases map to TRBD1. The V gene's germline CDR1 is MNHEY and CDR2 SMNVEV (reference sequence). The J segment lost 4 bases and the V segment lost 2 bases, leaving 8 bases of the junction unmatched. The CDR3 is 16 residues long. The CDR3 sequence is CASSLNRDRALYGYTF. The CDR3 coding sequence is TGTGCCAGCAGTTTAAATAGGGACAGGGCCCTCTATGGCTACACCTTC.

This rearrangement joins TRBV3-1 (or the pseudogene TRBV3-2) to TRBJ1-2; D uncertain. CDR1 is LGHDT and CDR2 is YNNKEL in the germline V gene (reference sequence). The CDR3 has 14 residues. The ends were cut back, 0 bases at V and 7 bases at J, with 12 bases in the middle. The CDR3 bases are TGTGCCAGCAGCCAAGATTCGAGCGGGATTGGCTACACCTTC. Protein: CASSQDSSGIGYTF.

The chain's CDR3 is CASSHLISGSSSYNEQFF. CDR3 DNA sequence: TGTGCCAGCAGCCACCTAATTAGCGGGAGTTCTTCCTACAATGAGCAGTTCTTC. The chain combines TRBV3-1 (or the pseudogene TRBV3-2) with TRBJ2-1; 9 bases agree with TRBD2. V shed 3 bases, J shed 1 base, and the junction held 10 bases outside the gene matches. CDR1 is LGHDT, CDR2 YNNKEL, per germline (reference sequence). The CDR3 has 18 residues.

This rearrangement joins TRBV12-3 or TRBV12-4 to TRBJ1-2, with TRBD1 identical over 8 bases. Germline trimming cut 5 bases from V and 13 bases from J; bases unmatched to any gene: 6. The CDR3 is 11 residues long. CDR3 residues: CASSIQGDLTF. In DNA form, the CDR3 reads TGTGCCAGCAGTATACAGGGGGATCTCACCTTC.

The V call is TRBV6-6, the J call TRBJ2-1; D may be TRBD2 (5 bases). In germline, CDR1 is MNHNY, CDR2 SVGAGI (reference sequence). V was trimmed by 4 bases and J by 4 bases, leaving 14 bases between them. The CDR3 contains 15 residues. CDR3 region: CASSSWRTQYNEQFF. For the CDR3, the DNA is TGTGCCAGCAGTTCGTGGCGGACTCAGTACAATGAGCAGTTCTTC.

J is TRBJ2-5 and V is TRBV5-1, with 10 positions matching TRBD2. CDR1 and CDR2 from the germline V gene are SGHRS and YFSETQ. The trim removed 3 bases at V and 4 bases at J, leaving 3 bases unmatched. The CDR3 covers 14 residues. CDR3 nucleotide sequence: TGCGCCAGCAGCTCGGGACTAGCGTCAGAGACCCAGTACTTC. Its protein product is CASSSGLASETQYF.

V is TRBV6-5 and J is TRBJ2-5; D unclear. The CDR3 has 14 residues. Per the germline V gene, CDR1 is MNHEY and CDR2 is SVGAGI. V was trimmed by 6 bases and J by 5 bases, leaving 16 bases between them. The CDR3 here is CASSRPGPRETQYF. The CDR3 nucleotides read TGTGCCAGCAGCCGACCCGGGCCGAGGGAGACCCAGTACTTC.

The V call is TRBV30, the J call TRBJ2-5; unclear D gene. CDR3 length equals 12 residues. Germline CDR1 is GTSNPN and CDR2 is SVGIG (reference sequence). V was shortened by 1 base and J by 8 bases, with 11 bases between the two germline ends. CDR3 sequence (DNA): TGTGCCTGGAGTGACCCCCCCCCAACCCAGTACTTC. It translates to CAWSDPPPTQYF.

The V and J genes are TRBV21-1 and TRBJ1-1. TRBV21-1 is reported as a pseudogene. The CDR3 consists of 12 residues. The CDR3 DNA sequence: TGTGCCAGCACCCCCTTCGACACTGAAGCTTTCTTT. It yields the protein CASTPFDTEAFF.

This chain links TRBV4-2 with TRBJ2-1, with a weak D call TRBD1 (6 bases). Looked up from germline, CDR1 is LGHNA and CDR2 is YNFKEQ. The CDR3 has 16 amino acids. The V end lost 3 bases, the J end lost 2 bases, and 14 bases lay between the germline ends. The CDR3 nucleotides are TGTGCCAGCAGCCAGGACAGACTTTTGACCTACAATGAGCAGTTCTTC. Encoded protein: CASSQDRLLTYNEQFF.

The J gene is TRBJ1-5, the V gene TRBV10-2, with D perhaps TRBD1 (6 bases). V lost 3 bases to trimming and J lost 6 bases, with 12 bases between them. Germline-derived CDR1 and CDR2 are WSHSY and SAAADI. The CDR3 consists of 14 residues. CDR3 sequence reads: CASSENREIQPQHF. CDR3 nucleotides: TGCGCCAGCAGTGAAAACAGGGAGATTCAGCCCCAGCATTTT.

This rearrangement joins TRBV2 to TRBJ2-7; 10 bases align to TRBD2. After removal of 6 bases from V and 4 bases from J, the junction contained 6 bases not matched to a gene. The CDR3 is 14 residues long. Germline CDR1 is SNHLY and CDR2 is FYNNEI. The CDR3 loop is CASSGPSGSYEQYF. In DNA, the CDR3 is TGTGCCAGCAGCGGTCCTAGCGGGAGTTACGAGCAGTACTTC.

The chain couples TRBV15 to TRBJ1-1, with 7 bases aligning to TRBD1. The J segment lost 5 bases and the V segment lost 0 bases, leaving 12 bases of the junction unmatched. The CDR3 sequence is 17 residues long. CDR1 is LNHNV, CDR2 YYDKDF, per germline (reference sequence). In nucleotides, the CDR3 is TGTGCCACCAGCAGAGACCGGAACAGGGGAATGGCGACTGAAGCTTTCTTT. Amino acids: CATSRDRNRGMATEAFF. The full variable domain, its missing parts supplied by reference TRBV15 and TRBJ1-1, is DAMVIQNPRYQVTQFGKPVTLSCSQTLNHNVMYWYQQKSSQAPKLLFHYYDKDFNNEADTPDNFQSRRPNTSFCFLDIRSPGLGDTAMYLCATSRDRNRGMATEAFFGQGTRLTVV.

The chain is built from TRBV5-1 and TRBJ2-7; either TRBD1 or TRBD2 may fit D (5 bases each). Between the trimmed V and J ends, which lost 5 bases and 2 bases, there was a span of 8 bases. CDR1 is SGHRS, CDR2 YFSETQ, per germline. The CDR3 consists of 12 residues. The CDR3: CASSEGPYEQYF. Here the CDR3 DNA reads TGCGCCAGCAGTGAGGGACCCTACGAGCAGTACTTC.

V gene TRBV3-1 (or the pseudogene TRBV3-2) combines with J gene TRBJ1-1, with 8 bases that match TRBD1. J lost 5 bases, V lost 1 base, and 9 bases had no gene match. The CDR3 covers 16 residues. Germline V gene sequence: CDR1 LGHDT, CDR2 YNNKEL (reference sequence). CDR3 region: CASSQGGGRGRTEAFF. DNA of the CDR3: TGTGCCAGCAGCCAAGGAGGGGGCAGGGGGCGAACTGAAGCTTTCTTT.

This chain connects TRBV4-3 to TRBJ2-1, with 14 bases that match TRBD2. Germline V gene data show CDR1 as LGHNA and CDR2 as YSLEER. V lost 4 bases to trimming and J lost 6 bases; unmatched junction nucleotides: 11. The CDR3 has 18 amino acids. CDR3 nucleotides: TGCGCCAGCAGCCGGGGACTAGCGGGAGCCCCCTTTATCAATGAGCAGTTCTTC. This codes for CASSRGLAGAPFINEQFF.

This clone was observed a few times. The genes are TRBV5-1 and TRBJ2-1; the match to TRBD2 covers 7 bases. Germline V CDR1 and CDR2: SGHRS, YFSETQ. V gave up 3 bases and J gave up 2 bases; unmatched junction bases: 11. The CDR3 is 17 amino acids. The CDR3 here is CASSSDGSGGTYNEQFF. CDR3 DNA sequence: TGCGCCAGCAGCTCGGATGGGTCGGGAGGAACCTACAATGAGCAGTTCTTC. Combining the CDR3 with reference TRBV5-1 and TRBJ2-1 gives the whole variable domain KAGVTQTPRYLIKTRGQQVTLSCSPISGHRSVSWYQQTPGQGLQFLFEYFSETQRNKGNFPGRFSGRQFSNSRSEMNVSTLELGDSALYLCASSSDGSGGTYNEQFFGPGTRLTVL.

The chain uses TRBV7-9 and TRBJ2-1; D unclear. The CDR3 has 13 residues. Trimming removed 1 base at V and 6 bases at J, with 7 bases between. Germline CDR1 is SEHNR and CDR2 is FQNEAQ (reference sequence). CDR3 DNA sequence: TGTGCCAGCAGCTTAGTGGTGGCCAATGAGCAGTTCTTC. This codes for CASSLVVANEQFF. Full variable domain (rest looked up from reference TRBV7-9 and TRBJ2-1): DTGVSQNPRHKITKRGQNVTFRCDPISEHNRLYWYRQTLGQGPEFLTYFQNEAQLEKSRLLSDRFSAERPKGSFSTLEIQRTEQGDSAMYLCASSLVVANEQFFGPGTRLTVL.

CDR3 bases: TGTGCCAGCAGTTATGGCACCACTTCCCACTATGGCTACACCTTC. Encoded protein: CASSYGTTSHYGYTF. The J gene is TRBJ1-2, the V gene TRBV6-5; D unresolved. CDR1 and CDR2 from the germline V gene are MNHEY and SVGAGI. V lost 3 bases and J 3 bases, leaving 14 bases between the germline ends. The CDR3 runs to 15 residues.

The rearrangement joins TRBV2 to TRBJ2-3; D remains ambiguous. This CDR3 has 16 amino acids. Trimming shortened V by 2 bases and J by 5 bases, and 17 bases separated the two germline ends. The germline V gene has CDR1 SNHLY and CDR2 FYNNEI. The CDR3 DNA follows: TGTGCCAGCAGTGAAATTGTCCCTCCAAAGGGAGATACGCAGTATTTT. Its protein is CASSEIVPPKGDTQYF.

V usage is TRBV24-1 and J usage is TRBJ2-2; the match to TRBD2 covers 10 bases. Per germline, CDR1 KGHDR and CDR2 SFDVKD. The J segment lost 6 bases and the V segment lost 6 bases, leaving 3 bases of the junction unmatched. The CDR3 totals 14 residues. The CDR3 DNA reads TGTGCCACCAGTAGCGGGAGGGCCGCCGGGGAGCTGTTTTTT. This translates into CATSSGRAAGELFF.